This T cell receptor (beta chain) was captured in a study of shared clonotypes between healthy human individuals. Looked up from germline, CDR1 is SGHAT and CDR2 is FQNNGV. The V gene end was trimmed by 5 bases and the J gene end by 5 bases; junction bases not matched to a gene: 2. The CDR3 runs 12 residues. Comments on this clone: The antigen remains undetermined.

Assay: immunoSEQ multiplex PCR; the TCRdb copy retains only in-frame clones and omits some. The data show about 520,000 clones, 95% to 96% seen once. Study-level points and caveats: The represented genetic and exposure-history diversity was limited by the small number of donors. Against clonotypes common to all four donors, non-shared ones had lower generation probabilities.

The sequence was obtained from a woman in her 30s in good health. Input material: naive CD4+ T cells sorted from blood. As to subset: CD45RA+ positively selected. The chain joins TRBV11-2 to TRBJ1-2; 7 nucleotides line up with TRBD1. CDR3 amino acids: CASSPRGYGYTF. The DNA of the CDR3 is TGTGCCAGCAGCCCCAGGGGGTATGGCTACACCTTC.